This T cell receptor (beta chain) was captured in a study of T cells after yellow fever vaccination. Study conclusions and caveats: A weaker secondary response peaked on day 5, the primary on day 15. Abundant clonotypes (contaminants from the bulk population) could be present in FACS-sorted repertoires.

TCRdb ran MiXCR on the 5' RACE reads and lists one entry per CDR3 protein. The table includes fewer than 150,000 distinct CDR3 sequences, approximately 7.1% detected once. This CDR3 region has 17 residues. Germline V gene data show CDR1 as SGHDN and CDR2 as FVKESK. Trimming took 0 bases from V and 1 from J, leaving 12 bases between them. This clonotype was seen at least ten times. Its matching antigen is unknown. The sample here was CD4+ T cells sorted from PBMCs, taken more than 35 days after the first yellow fever vaccination. The chain links TRBV14 to TRBJ2-2; D possibly corresponds to TRBD1 (5 bases). This TCR was recovered from a man aged 18 to 30 who received the YFV17D yellow fever vaccine. The CDR3, as DNA: TGTGCCAGCAGCCAAGATTCAGGGCTACTGAACACCGGGGAGCTGTTTTTT. Translated, it gives CASSQDSGLLNTGELFF.